This T cell receptor beta chain appears in the sequencing data of a study of OX40 agonist ivuxolimab in advanced cancers. Across the study: Eligibility rules accepted prior anti-PD-1, anti-PD-L1 or anti-CTLA-4 therapy, and around 44% had some. Broader study findings: Antigen specificity remained undetermined for the expanded peripheral T cells.

Trimming left V 4 bases short and J 1 base short, with 13 bases between. The CDR3 covers 15 residues. Looked up from germline, CDR1 is MNHNY and CDR2 is SVGAGI (reference sequence). Sequenced by immunoSEQ multiplex PCR; TCRdb stores in-frame clones only, minus some. The sample holds around 58,000 clones, around nine tenths seen once. For this clone: The antigen is not known.

This sequence joins TRBV6-6 and TRBJ1-2, with TRBD1 as a possible D gene (5 bases). The sample consisted of CD4+ or CD8+ T cells sorted from blood, taken in a trial of the OX40 agonist ivuxolimab. This TCR was recovered from an adult with an advanced solid tumor such as melanoma, head and neck, liver or kidney cancer. The CDR3 DNA reads as TGTGCCAGCAGTTCCGGGACCGAGGGTAACTATGGCTACACCTTC. Translation gives CASSSGTEGNYGYTF.